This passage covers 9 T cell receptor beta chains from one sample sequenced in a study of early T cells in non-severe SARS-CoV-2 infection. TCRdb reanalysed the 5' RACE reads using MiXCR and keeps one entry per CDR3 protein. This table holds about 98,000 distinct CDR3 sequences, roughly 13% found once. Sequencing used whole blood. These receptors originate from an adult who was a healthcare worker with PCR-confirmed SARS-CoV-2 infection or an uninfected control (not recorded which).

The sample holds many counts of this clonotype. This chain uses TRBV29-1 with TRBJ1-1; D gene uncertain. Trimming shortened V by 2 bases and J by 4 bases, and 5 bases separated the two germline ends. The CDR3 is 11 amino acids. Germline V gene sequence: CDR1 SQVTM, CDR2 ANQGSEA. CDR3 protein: CSVEKRTEAFF. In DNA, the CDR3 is TGCAGCGTTGAAAAGCGCACTGAAGCTTTCTTT.

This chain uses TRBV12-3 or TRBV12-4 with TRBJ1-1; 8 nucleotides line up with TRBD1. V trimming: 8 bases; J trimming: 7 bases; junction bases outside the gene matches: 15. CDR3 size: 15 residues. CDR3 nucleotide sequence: TGTGCCAGCGGTACAGGGGGACCCCCCAACGGTGAAGCTTTCTTT. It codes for CASGTGGPPNGEAFF.

DNA of the CDR3: TGCAGTGCTCCCCTGACCGCCCAAGAGACCCAGTACTTC. Translated, it gives CSAPLTAQETQYF. The gene calls are TRBV20-1 and TRBJ2-5; the D is unclear. This CDR3 region has 13 residues. V shed 5 bases and J shed 1 base, with 11 bases lying between them. Germline V gene lookup returns CDR1 DFQATT and CDR2 SNEGSKA (reference sequence).

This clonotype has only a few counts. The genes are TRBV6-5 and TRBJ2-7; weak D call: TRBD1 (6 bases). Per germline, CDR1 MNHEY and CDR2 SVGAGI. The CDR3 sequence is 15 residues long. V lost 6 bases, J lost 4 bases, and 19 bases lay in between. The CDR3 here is CASSPGLPGTYEQYF. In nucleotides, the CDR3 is TGTGCCAGCAGCCCCGGGTTGCCGGGGACATACGAGCAGTACTTC.

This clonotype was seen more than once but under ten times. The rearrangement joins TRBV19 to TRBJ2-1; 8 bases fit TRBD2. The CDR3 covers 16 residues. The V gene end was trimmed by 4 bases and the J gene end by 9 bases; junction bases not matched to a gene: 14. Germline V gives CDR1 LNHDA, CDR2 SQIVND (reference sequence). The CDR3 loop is CASSNSIGRGGFEQFF. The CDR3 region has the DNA TGTGCCAGTAGTAACTCTATCGGGAGGGGAGGTTTTGAGCAGTTCTTC.

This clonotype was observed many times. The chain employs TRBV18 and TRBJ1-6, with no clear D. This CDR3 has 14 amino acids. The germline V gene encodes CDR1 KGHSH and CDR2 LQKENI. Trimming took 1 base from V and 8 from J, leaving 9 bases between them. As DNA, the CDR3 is TGTGCCAGCTCACCACAGGGAGTAGATTCACCCCTCCACTTT. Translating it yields CASSPQGVDSPLHF.

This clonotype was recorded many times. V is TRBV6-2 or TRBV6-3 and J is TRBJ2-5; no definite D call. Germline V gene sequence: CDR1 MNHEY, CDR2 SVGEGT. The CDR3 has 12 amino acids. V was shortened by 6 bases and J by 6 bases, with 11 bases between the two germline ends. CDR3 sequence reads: CASSSPRQTQYF. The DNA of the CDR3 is TGTGCCAGCAGCAGTCCCCGGCAGACCCAGTACTTC.

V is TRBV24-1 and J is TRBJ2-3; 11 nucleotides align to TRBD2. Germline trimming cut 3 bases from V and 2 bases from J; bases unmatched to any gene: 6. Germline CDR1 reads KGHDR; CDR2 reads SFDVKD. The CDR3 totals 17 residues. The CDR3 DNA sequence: TGTGCCACCAGTGATGCGGGGACTAGCGGAGACACAGATACGCAGTATTTT. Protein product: CATSDAGTSGDTDTQYF.

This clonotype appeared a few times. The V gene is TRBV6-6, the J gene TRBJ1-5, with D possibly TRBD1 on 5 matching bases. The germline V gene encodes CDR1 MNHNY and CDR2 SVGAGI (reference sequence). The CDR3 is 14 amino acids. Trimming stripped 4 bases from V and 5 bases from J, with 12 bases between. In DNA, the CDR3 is TGTGCCAGCAGTTTAACCCTACAGGATCAGCCCCAGCATTTT. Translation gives CASSLTLQDQPQHF.